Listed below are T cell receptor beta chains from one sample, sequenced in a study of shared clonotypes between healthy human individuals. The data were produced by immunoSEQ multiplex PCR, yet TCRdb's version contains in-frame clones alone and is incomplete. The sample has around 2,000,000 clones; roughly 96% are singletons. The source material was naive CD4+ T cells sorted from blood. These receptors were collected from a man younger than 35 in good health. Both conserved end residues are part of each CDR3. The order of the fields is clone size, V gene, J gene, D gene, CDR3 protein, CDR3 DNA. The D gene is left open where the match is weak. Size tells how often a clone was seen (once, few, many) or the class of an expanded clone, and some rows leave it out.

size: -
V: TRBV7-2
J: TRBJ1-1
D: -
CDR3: CASSLGPISMNTEAFF
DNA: TGTGCCAGCAGCTTAGGACCGATTTCAATGAACACTGAAGCTTTCTTT

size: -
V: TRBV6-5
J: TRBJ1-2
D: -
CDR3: CASTNGGTGLWWYTF
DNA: TGTGCCAGCACAAACGGAGGGACGGGACTATGGTGGTACACCTTC

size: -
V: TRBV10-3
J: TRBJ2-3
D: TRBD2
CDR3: CAISSRTSGNTDTQYF
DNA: TGTGCCATCAGCTCGAGGACTAGCGGGAACACAGATACGCAGTATTTT

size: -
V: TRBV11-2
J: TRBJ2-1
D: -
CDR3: CASSLDPGGANEQFF
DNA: TGTGCCAGCAGCTTAGATCCTGGCGGCGCCAATGAGCAGTTCTTC

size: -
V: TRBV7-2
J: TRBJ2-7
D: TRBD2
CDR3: CASSRGGSPYEQYF
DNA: TGTGCCAGCAGTCGCGGGGGGTCTCCCTACGAGCAGTACTTC

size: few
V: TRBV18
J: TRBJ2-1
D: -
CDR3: CASSPRNEQFF
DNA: TGTGCCAGCTCACCACGCAATGAGCAGTTCTTC

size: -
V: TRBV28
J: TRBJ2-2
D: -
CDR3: CASSLSVTNTGELFF
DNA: TGTGCCAGCAGTTTATCCGTAACGAACACCGGGGAGCTGTTTTTT

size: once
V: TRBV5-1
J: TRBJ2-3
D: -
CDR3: CASSLDFRGTDTQYF
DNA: TGCGCCAGCAGCTTGGATTTCCGGGGCACAGATACGCAGTATTTT

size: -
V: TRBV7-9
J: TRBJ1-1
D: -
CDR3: CASSSVQQGSFGAFF
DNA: TGTGCCAGCAGCTCAGTGCAACAGGGCTCGTTCGGAGCTTTCTTT

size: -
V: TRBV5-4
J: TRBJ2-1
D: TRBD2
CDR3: CASSGGGSHSYNEQFF
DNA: TGTGCCAGCAGCGGAGGCGGGAGTCACTCCTACAATGAGCAGTTCTTC

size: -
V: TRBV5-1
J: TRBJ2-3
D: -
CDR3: CASSRISSTDTQYF
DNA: TGCGCCAGCAGCAGGATCTCTAGCACAGATACGCAGTATTTT

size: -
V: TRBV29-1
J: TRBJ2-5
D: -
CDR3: CSALTHNQETQYF
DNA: TGCAGCGCTTTGACACATAACCAAGAGACCCAGTACTTC

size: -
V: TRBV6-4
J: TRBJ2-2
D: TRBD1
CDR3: CASSEPRDRLRGELFF
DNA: TGTGCCAGCAGTGAGCCCCGGGACAGGCTGCGGGGGGAGCTGTTTTTT

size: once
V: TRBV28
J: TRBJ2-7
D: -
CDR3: CATNIDGPYEQYF
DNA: TGTGCCACTAACATCGACGGACCCTACGAGCAGTACTTC

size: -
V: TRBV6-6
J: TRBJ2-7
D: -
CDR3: CASSYLGSRDEQYF
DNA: TGTGCCAGCAGTTACCTAGGCAGTAGGGACGAGCAGTACTTC

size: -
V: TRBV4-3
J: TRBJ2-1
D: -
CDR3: CASSQEPLLNNEQFF
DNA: TGCGCCAGCAGCCAAGAACCACTGTTAAACAATGAGCAGTTCTTC

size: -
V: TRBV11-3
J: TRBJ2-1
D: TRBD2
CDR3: CASSLGGSSYNEQFF
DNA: TGTGCCAGCAGCTTAGGCGGGAGCTCCTACAATGAGCAGTTCTTC

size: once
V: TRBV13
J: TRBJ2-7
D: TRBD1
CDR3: CASSPNPTGTAYEQYF
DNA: TGTGCCAGCAGCCCAAATCCCACCGGGACAGCCTACGAGCAGTACTTC

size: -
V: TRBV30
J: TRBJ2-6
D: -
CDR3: CAWSEGASGANVLTF
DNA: TGTGCCTGGAGTGAGGGAGCGTCTGGGGCCAACGTCCTGACTTTC

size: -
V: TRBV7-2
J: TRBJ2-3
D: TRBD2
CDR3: CASSPRGAGVRTDTQYF
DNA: TGTGCCAGCAGCCCCCGTGGGGCGGGAGTAAGGACAGATACGCAGTATTTT

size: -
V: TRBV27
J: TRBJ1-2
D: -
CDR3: CASSLSGPYGYTF
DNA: TGTGCCAGCAGTTTATCAGGGCCCTATGGCTACACCTTC

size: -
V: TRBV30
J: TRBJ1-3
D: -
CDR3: CAWSSQSGNTIYF
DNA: TGTGCCTGGAGCTCACAATCTGGAAACACCATATATTTT

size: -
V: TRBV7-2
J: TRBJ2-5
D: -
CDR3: CASSLEGQGVQYF
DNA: TGTGCCAGCAGCTTAGAAGGTCAGGGTGTCCAGTACTTC

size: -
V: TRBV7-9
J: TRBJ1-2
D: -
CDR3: CASSLPDADYGYTF
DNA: TGTGCCAGCAGCTTACCGGACGCGGACTATGGCTACACCTTC

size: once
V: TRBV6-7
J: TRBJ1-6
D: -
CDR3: CASSYSSLSVGEPLHF
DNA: TGTGCCAGCAGTTACTCGAGCCTAAGCGTCGGGGAGCCCCTCCACTTT

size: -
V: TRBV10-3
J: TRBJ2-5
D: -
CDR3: CAISAGKQETQYF
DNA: TGTGCCATCAGTGCGGGGAAACAAGAGACCCAGTACTTC

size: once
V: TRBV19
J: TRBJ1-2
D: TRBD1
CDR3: CASITTGPSPYGYTF
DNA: TGTGCCAGTATTACGACAGGGCCATCGCCCTATGGCTACACCTTC

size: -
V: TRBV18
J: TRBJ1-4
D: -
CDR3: CASSPRQSNEKLFF
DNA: TGTGCCAGCTCACCACGCCAGAGTAATGAAAAACTGTTTTTT

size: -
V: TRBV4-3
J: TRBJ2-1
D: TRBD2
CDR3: CASSQGRAGVGYNEQFF
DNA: TGCGCCAGCAGCCAAGGGCGGGCGGGAGTGGGATACAATGAGCAGTTCTTC

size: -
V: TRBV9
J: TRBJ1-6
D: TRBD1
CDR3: CASSDRDRGFYNSPLHF
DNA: TGTGCCAGCAGCGACCGGGACAGGGGGTTCTATAATTCACCCCTCCACTTT

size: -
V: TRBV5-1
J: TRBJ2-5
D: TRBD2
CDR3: CASREGPETQYF
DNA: TGCGCCAGCCGGGAGGGCCCGGAGACCCAGTACTTC

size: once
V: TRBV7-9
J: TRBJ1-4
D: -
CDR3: CASSLDFAGQLF
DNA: TGTGCCAGCAGCTTAGATTTCGCCGGACAGCTTTTT

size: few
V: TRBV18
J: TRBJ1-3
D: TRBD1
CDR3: CASSRTGTSGNTIYF
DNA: TGTGCCAGCTCACGGACAGGAACCTCTGGAAACACCATATATTTT

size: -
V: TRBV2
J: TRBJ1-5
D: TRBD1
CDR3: CASSGTGHQPQHF
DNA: TGTGCCAGCAGTGGGACAGGTCACCAGCCCCAGCATTTT

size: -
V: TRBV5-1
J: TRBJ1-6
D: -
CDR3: CASSSGQHNSPLHF
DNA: TGCGCCAGCAGCTCCGGACAGCATAATTCACCCCTCCACTTT

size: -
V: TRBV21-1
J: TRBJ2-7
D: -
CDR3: CASSRGWTGKVNEQYF
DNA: TGTGCCAGCAGCAGGGGCTGGACAGGGAAAGTGAACGAGCAGTACTTC

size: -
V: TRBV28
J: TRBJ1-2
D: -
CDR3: CAVLRAYGYTF
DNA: TGTGCCGTCCTCAGGGCCTATGGCTACACCTTC

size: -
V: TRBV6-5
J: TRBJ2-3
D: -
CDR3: CASSYTFPSTDTQYF
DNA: TGTGCCAGCAGTTACACATTTCCTAGCACAGATACGCAGTATTTT

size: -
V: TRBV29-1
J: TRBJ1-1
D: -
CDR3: CSVGRGLNTEAFF
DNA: TGCAGCGTTGGAAGGGGACTGAACACTGAAGCTTTCTTT

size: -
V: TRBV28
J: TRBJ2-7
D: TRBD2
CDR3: CASSGTSGGSYEQYF
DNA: TGTGCCAGCAGTGGGACTAGCGGGGGGTCCTACGAGCAGTACTTC

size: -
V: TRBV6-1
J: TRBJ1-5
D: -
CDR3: CASSETLSYSNQPQHF
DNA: TGTGCCAGCAGTGAGACCCTCAGTTATAGCAATCAGCCCCAGCATTTT

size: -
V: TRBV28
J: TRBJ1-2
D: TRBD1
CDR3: CAAPRPPTDRGQFGYTF
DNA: TGTGCAGCGCCCCGCCCCCCCACGGACAGGGGGCAATTCGGCTACACCTTC

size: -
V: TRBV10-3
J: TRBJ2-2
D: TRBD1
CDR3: CAISEPDRAGELFF
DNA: TGTGCCATCAGTGAGCCCGACAGGGCCGGGGAGCTGTTTTTT

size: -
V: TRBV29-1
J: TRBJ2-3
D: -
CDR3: CSVEGGAITDTQYF
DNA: TGCAGCGTTGAGGGGGGGGCCATCACAGATACGCAGTATTTT

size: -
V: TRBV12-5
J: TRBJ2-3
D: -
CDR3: CASGKGLPLEDTQYF
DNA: TGTGCTAGTGGTAAAGGACTACCCCTTGAGGATACGCAGTATTTT

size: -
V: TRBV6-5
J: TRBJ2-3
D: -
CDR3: CASRRALEGTDTQYF
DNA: TGTGCCAGCAGACGGGCCCTGGAGGGCACAGATACGCAGTATTTT

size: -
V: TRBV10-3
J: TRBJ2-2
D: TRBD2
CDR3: CAISESGTSGKANTGELFF
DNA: TGTGCCATCAGTGAGTCGGGGACTAGCGGGAAGGCGAACACCGGGGAGCTGTTTTTT

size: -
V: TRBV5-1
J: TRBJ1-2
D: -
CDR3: CASSLSWADGYTF
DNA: TGCGCCAGCAGCTTAAGCTGGGCCGACGGCTACACCTTC

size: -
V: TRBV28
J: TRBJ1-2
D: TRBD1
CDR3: CASTSGQGFYGYTF
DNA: TGTGCCAGCACTTCGGGACAGGGGTTCTATGGCTACACCTTC